This TCR beta chain was profiled in a study of blood T cell repertoires in COVID-19. In the study overall: Samples taken during acute and convalescent COVID-19 were collected in the United States, Italy and Spain. Sources were T cells, B-cell-depleted T cells, or PBMCs; the material itself was cDNA or gDNA.

The data were produced by immunoSEQ multiplex PCR, yet TCRdb's version contains in-frame clones alone and is incomplete. Altogether under 350,000 clones are present, roughly 91% being singletons, with the ten largest covering less than 2%. This clonotype was obtained from a woman in her thirties with COVID-19, enrolled during active disease. The sequenced material came from peripheral blood.

The CDR3 here is CASRSATGLNSPLHF. In DNA form, the CDR3 reads TGTGCCAGCAGATCAGCGACAGGGTTGAATTCACCCCTCCACTTT. The rearrangement uses TRBV9 and TRBJ1-6; 7 positions agree with TRBD1. There are 15 residues in the CDR3. Looked up from germline, CDR1 is SGDLS and CDR2 is YYNGEE. V lost 5 bases, J lost 7 bases, and 9 bases stayed unmatched.